What follows is one T cell receptor (beta chain) and its context. Antigen specificity is unknown. This sample was included in a study of T cell repertoires in cytomegalovirus infection. Turning to the study itself: Use of recently identified HLA-C-restricted and well-studied HLA-B-restricted CMV epitopes was part of the study. It was the public TCR beta signatures that indicated both CMV infection and matching HLA type.

TCRdb used MiXCR to reprocess the reads, holding one entry per CDR3 protein. The sample yields around 800,000 distinct CDR3 sequences, around a third seen once. The CDR3 consists of 16 residues. V lost 8 bases, J lost 0 bases, and 8 bases stayed unmatched. Overall study results and limits: The ex vivo response was dominated by HLA-C-restricted CMV-specific TCR beta clonotypes.

This sequence originates from a human donor in good health (CMV status not recorded). Some clones in this sample may be carry-over from other donors' samples. Sample: cultured CD8+ T cells from PBMCs, taken from culture after CMV antigen stimulation. This chain connects TRBV12-3 or TRBV12-4 to TRBJ2-3; 10 nucleotides line up with TRBD2. The DNA of the CDR3 is TGTGCCAGCCATCTAGCGGGGGCCTCTAGCACAGATACGCAGTATTTT. It translates to CASHLAGASSTDTQYF.